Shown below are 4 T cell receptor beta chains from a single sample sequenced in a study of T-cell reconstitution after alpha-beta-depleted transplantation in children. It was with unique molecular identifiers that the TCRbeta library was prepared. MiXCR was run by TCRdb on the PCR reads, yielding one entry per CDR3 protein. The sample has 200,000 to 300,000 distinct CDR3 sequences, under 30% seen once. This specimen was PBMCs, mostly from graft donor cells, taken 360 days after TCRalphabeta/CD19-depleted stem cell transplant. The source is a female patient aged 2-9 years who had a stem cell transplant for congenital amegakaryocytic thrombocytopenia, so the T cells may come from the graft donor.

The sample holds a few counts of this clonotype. CDR3 sequence (DNA): TGTGCCAGCAGCTTAACTACTTATTACACCGGGGAGCTGTTTTTT. Translating it yields CASSLTTYYTGELFF. The V and J genes are TRBV7-2 and TRBJ2-2; D is ambiguous. This CDR3 is built from 15 residues. V lost 2 bases and J lost 3, with 10 bases in between. Germline V gene data show CDR1 as SGHTA and CDR2 as FQGNSA.

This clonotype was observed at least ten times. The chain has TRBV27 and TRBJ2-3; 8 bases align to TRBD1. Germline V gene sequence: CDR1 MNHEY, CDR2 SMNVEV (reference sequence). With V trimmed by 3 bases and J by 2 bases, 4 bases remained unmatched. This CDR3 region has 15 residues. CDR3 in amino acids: CASSLDRADTDTQYF. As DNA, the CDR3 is TGTGCCAGCAGTTTGGACAGGGCGGACACAGATACGCAGTATTTT.

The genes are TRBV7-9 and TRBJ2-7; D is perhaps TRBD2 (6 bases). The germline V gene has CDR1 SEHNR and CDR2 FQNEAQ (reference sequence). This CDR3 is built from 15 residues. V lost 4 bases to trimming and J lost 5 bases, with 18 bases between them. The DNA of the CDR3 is TGTGCCAGCAGCTGGACGCGGGACTTCAGGGACGAGCAGTACTTC. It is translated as CASSWTRDFRDEQYF.

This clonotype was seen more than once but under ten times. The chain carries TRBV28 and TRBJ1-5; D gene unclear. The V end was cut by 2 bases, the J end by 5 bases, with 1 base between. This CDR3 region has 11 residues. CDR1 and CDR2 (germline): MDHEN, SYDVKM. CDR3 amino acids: CASSLDQPQHF. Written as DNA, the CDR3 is TGTGCCAGCAGTTTAGATCAGCCCCAGCATTTT.